The rows below give T cell receptor beta chains drawn from one sample of a study of PD-1 blockade in mismatch repair-deficient tumors. Data came from immunoSEQ multiplex PCR; TCRdb stores just in-frame clones and leaves some out. The data hold some 25,000 clones, with approximately 84% observed a single time. Sequencing used PBMCs, obtained before pembrolizumab treatment. These receptors were obtained from an adult with mismatch repair-deficient cancer. Each CDR3 is given with its conserved first and last residue.

v_call,cdr3_aa
TRBV5-1,CASSLAGYNSPLHF
TRBV18,CASSEVRGREQPQHF
TRBV6-5,CASSSTGAYGYTF
TRBV7-6,CASSLGGLAGVHEQFF
TRBV6-1,CASNSGGGYNEQFF
TRBV19,CATQGAPRETQYF
TRBV7-9,CASSLSRGVNTGELFF
TRBV5-1,CASSLVGTSGRGALGYNEQFF
TRBV18,CASSPLGAGDNSPLHF
TRBV19,CASGTGTANSPLHF
TRBV7-3,CASSPAELTDTQYF
TRBV2,CASKKMTNYNEQFF
TRBV9,CASSRTGYGYTF
TRBV7-9,CASSLTSGSQETQYF
TRBV28,CASSPGLEGSFRYF
TRBV6-1,CASSGLGTGEAGELFF
TRBV6-5,CASSYSIISPYEQYF
TRBV19,CASSTGGSGNTIYF
TRBV5-1,CASSGVSLGGTGELFF
TRBV6-1,CASSEYHISNYGYTF
TRBV7-9,CASSSGTATEAFF
TRBV28,CASSPRGQSSYNEQFF
TRBV5-1,CASSTGLRSSYEQYF
TRBV27,CATGTGGYGYTF
TRBV6-5,CASSSGTVYGYTF
TRBV19,CASSIDGGGPQQFF
TRBV9,CASSVVGASGSNNNEQFF
TRBV2,CASSEATSGTDTQYF
TRBV5-1,CASSFWGDSGGNIQYF
TRBV5-1,CASILGHSPSGANVLTF
TRBV18,CASSPWDRGELFF
TRBV28,CASKQTGLNRPQHF
TRBV7-9,CASSPVSAEQYF
TRBV18,CASSYGQGNTEAFF
TRBV6-1,CAILFGTAQETQYF
TRBV7-9,CASSPARTGLEGYTF
TRBV7-2,CASSRGRRETQYF
TRBV9,CASSVEGGGSPNEQFF
TRBV7-3,CASQKLAGGAPGELFF
TRBV29-1,CSVVLLGGEQYF
TRBV28,CASAPGTGLYEQYF
TRBV2,CASSVRGSGYTF
TRBV19,CASSIDRDTYNEQFF
TRBV18,CASSRDRGQSDTQYF
TRBV5-6,CASSSGLASYEQYF
TRBV27,CASSSHQGLAGGELFF
TRBV7-3,CASSLAENTEAFF
TRBV10-2,CASNTFAEQYF